This T cell receptor (beta chain) is drawn from a study of early T cells in non-severe SARS-CoV-2 infection. Background on the study: Sequenced bulk RNA came from whole blood that was unsorted, and chains were unpaired.

Study-wide results and caveats: Using VDJdb, the matching emphasized anti-spike CD8 responses while missing private and CD4 specificities.

This clonotype has a count of ten or more. Its antigen remains unknown. Trimming stripped 2 bases from V and 9 bases from J, with 11 bases between. Germline-derived CDR1 and CDR2 are LNHNV and YYDKDF (reference sequence). This CDR3 region has 13 residues. The library protocol tagged individual cDNA molecules with unique molecular identifiers. TCRdb itself ran the 5' RACE reads through MiXCR, one entry per CDR3 protein. The repertoire consists of roughly 100,000 distinct CDR3 sequences, with around 13% occurring once and the leading ten covering 6.2%. Sequences were obtained from whole blood. The TCR sequence derives from an adult who was a healthcare worker with PCR-confirmed SARS-CoV-2 infection or an uninfected control (not recorded which). The genes are TRBV15 and TRBJ2-1; perhaps TRBD2 as D (5 bases). The CDR3 here is CATSRKLESEQFF. The DNA of the CDR3 is TGTGCCACCAGCAGAAAACTAGAAAGTGAGCAGTTCTTC.